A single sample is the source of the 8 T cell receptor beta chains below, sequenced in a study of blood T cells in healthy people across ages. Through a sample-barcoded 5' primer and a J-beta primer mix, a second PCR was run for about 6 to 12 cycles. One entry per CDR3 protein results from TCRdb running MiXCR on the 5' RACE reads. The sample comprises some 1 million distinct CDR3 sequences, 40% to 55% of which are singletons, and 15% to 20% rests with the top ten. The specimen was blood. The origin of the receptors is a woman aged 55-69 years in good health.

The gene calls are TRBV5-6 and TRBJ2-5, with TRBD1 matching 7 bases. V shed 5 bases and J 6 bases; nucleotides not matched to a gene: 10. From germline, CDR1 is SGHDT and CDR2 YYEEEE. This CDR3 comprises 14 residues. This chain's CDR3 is CASRDRFQQQTQYF. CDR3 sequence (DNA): TGTGCCAGCAGGGACAGGTTCCAGCAACAGACCCAGTACTTC.

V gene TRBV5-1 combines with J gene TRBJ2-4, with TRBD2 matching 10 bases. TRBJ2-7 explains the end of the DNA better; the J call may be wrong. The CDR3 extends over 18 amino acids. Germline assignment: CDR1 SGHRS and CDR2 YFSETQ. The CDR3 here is CASSLAGASGSNWYEQYF. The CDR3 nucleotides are TGCGCCAGCAGCTTGGCCGGGGCTAGCGGGAGCAATTGGTACGAGCAGTACTTC.

The CDR3 sequence is CASSYSRGQGVYEQYF. Here the CDR3 DNA reads TGTGCCAGCAGTTACTCCAGGGGACAGGGGGTTTACGAGCAGTACTTC. The V call is TRBV6-5, the J call TRBJ2-7; 11 bases are shared with TRBD1. The CDR3 sequence is 16 residues long. Losses at the gene ends were 0 bases for V and 4 bases for J; bases not matched to a gene: 5. Germline values: CDR1 MNHEY, CDR2 SVGAGI.

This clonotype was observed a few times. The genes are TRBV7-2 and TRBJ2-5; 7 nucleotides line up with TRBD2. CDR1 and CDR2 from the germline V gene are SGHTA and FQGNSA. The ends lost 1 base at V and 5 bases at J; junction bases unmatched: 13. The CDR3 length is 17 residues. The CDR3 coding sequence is TGTGCCAGCAGCTTAGGCCGGCGGGGGAGACACGGTGAGACCCAGTACTTC. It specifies CASSLGRRGRHGETQYF.

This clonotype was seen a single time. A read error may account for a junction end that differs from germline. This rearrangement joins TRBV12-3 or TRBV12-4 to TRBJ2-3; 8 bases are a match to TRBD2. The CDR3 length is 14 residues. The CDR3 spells CASSLRGATDAQYF. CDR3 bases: TGTGCCAGCAGTTTGCGGGGGGCCACAGATGCGCAGTATTTT.

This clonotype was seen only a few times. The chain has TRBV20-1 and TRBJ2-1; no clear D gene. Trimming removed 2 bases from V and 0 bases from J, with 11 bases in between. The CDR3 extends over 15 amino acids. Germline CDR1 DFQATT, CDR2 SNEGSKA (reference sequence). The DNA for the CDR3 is TGCAGTGCTAGAAGCCCTCAGAGCTCCTACAATGAGCAGTTCTTC. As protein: CSARSPQSSYNEQFF.

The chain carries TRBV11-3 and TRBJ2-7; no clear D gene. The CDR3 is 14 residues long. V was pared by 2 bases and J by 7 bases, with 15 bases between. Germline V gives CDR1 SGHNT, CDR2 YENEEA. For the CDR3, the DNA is TGTGCCAGCAGCTTAAGTCAGTATTACAATGAGCAGTACTTC. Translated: CASSLSQYYNEQYF.

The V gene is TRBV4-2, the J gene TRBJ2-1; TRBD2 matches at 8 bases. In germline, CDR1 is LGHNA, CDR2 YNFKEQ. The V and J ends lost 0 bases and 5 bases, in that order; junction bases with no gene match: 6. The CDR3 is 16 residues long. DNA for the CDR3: TGTGCCAGCAGCCAAGATAGCACTAGCGGAGACAATGAGCAGTTCTTC. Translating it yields CASSQDSTSGDNEQFF.